This is a list of T cell receptor beta chains from one sample in a study of T cells after yellow fever vaccination. TCRdb fed the 5' RACE reads into MiXCR, producing one record per CDR3 protein. The data hold roughly 260,000 distinct CDR3 sequences, with approximately 12% observed a single time. The material was CD4+ T cells sorted from PBMCs, obtained 45 days after the yellow fever booster vaccination. These receptors originate from a man younger than 45 who received the YFV17D yellow fever vaccine. Each CDR3 is given with its conserved first and last residue. The order of the fields is CDR3 protein, CDR3 DNA, J gene, D gene, V gene, clone size. A D gene is named only where the DNA matches it firmly. A row's size may be missing; if present it is once, few, many or a size class.

CDR3 protein: CASSYGGQGADHF
CDR3 DNA: TGTGCCAGCAGCTATGGGGGCCAGGGGGCAGATCACTTC
J gene: TRBJ2-7
D gene: TRBD1
V gene: TRBV12-3/TRBV12-4
clone size: .

CDR3 protein: CASSLFRQSTDTQYF
CDR3 DNA: TGCGCCAGCAGCTTGTTCCGCCAGAGCACAGATACGCAGTATTTT
J gene: TRBJ2-3
D gene: .
V gene: TRBV5-1
clone size: .

CDR3 protein: CAWRIWGEYEQFF
CDR3 DNA: TGTGCCTGGAGGATATGGGGCGAATATGAGCAGTTCTTC
J gene: TRBJ2-1
D gene: .
V gene: TRBV30
clone size: .

CDR3 protein: CASSELRGQSGELFF
CDR3 DNA: TGTGCCAGCAGTGAACTTCGGGGGCAGTCCGGGGAGCTGTTTTTT
J gene: TRBJ2-2
D gene: .
V gene: TRBV25-1
clone size: .

CDR3 protein: CASSLGGQGRYGYTF
CDR3 DNA: TGTGCCAGCAGCTTAGGAGGGCAGGGAAGGTATGGCTACACCTTC
J gene: TRBJ1-2
D gene: .
V gene: TRBV7-2
clone size: .

CDR3 protein: CRLSGQGETQYF
CDR3 DNA: TGCAGGCTCTCGGGCCAAGGGGAGACCCAGTACTTC
J gene: TRBJ2-5
D gene: .
V gene: TRBV20-1
clone size: few

CDR3 protein: CASSSLEKKNIQYF
CDR3 DNA: TGTGCCAGCAGCTCTCTCGAGAAAAAAAACATTCAGTACTTC
J gene: TRBJ2-4
D gene: .
V gene: TRBV7-2
clone size: many

CDR3 protein: CASSQVGGAEDTQYF
CDR3 DNA: TGCGCCAGCAGCCAGGTGGGGGGCGCCGAAGATACGCAGTATTTT
J gene: TRBJ2-3
D gene: .
V gene: TRBV4-3
clone size: few

CDR3 protein: CASSFEASNQPQHF
CDR3 DNA: TGTGCCAGCAGTTTTGAAGCTAGCAATCAGCCCCAGCATTTT
J gene: TRBJ1-5
D gene: .
V gene: TRBV27
clone size: many

CDR3 protein: CASSEDRFVYEQYF
CDR3 DNA: TGTGCCAGCAGCGAAGACAGGTTCGTCTACGAGCAGTACTTC
J gene: TRBJ2-7
D gene: .
V gene: TRBV11-2
clone size: .

CDR3 protein: CASSFTLGDEQYF
CDR3 DNA: TGTGCCAGCAGCTTTACTTTGGGAGACGAGCAGTACTTC
J gene: TRBJ2-7
D gene: .
V gene: TRBV7-8
clone size: few

CDR3 protein: CASSRATGAGNTDTQYF
CDR3 DNA: TGTGCCAGTAGTAGAGCGACAGGGGCTGGGAACACAGATACGCAGTATTTT
J gene: TRBJ2-3
D gene: TRBD1
V gene: TRBV19
clone size: few

CDR3 protein: CASSTGQGANYEQYF
CDR3 DNA: TGCGCCAGCAGCACTGGACAGGGGGCTAACTACGAGCAGTACTTC
J gene: TRBJ2-7
D gene: TRBD1
V gene: TRBV5-1
clone size: few

CDR3 protein: CASSLVGGAVAYEQYF
CDR3 DNA: TGTGCCAGCAGCTTAGTGGGGGGGGCAGTGGCCTACGAGCAGTACTTC
J gene: TRBJ2-7
D gene: .
V gene: TRBV7-2
clone size: .

CDR3 protein: CASSVPQGGNIQYF
CDR3 DNA: TGTGCCAGCAGTGTCCCCCAGGGCGGAAACATTCAGTACTTC
J gene: TRBJ2-4
D gene: .
V gene: TRBV6-2/TRBV6-3
clone size: .

CDR3 protein: CSAKAGPGELFF
CDR3 DNA: TGCAGTGCTAAAGCCGGACCCGGGGAGCTGTTTTTT
J gene: TRBJ2-2
D gene: .
V gene: TRBV20-1
clone size: .

CDR3 protein: CSAPTPGQDTQYF
CDR3 DNA: TGCAGTGCCCCTACACCCGGTCAGGATACGCAGTATTTT
J gene: TRBJ2-3
D gene: .
V gene: TRBV20-1
clone size: many

CDR3 protein: CASSPTPDYGEYF
CDR3 DNA: TGTGCCAGCTCACCCACACCTGACTACGGGGAGTACTTC
J gene: TRBJ2-7
D gene: .
V gene: TRBV18
clone size: few

CDR3 protein: CASSPKTGSYEQYF
CDR3 DNA: TGTGCCAGCAGCCCAAAGACAGGTTCCTACGAGCAGTACTTC
J gene: TRBJ2-7
D gene: .
V gene: TRBV7-9
clone size: .

CDR3 protein: CASSQSQPGNEQFF
CDR3 DNA: TGCGCCAGCAGCCAAAGTCAGCCTGGGAATGAGCAGTTCTTC
J gene: TRBJ2-1
D gene: .
V gene: TRBV4-3
clone size: .

CDR3 protein: CASSPQAGENEQYF
CDR3 DNA: TGTGCCAGCTCACCTCAGGCGGGAGAAAACGAGCAGTACTTC
J gene: TRBJ2-7
D gene: TRBD2
V gene: TRBV18
clone size: .

CDR3 protein: CASSFVPGVRSNVLTF
CDR3 DNA: TGTGCCAGCAGCTTTGTCCCAGGCGTTAGATCCAACGTCCTGACTTTC
J gene: TRBJ2-6
D gene: .
V gene: TRBV5-6
clone size: .

CDR3 protein: CASSPSPTPWSREQFF
CDR3 DNA: TGTGCCAGCAGTCCCTCCCCGACCCCCTGGAGCCGGGAGCAGTTCTTC
J gene: TRBJ2-1
D gene: .
V gene: TRBV6-2/TRBV6-3
clone size: .

CDR3 protein: CASSVLDTQYF
CDR3 DNA: TGTGCCAGCAGTGTCCTGGATACGCAGTATTTT
J gene: TRBJ2-3
D gene: .
V gene: TRBV25-1
clone size: few